This T cell receptor (beta chain) originates from a study of cytomegalovirus exposure and HLA in healthy donors. Study findings and constraints: An analysis that was carried out later associated 15,000 to 20,000 TCR beta sequences with HLA alleles at 0.05 false discovery rate.

The V gene's germline CDR1 is SGHRS and CDR2 YFSETQ. The CDR3 loop spans 14 amino acids. V lost 4 bases and J 5 bases, leaving 12 bases between the germline ends. Notes on this clone: Its antigen is still unknown.

Primers: 60 Vbeta forward and 13 Jbeta reverse. Assay: immunoSEQ multiplex PCR; the TCRdb copy retains only in-frame clones and omits some. The sample contains some 140,000 clones, 80% to 85% of which appear only once. The chain employs TRBV5-1 and TRBJ1-4; D is undetermined. Sequenced: PBMCs. The receptor was derived from a male donor in good health and CMV-seropositive. CDR3 sequence reads: CASSPGDRNEKLFF. The CDR3 coding sequence is TGCGCCAGCAGCCCAGGCGACCGAAATGAAAAACTGTTTTTT. The whole variable domain, remainder taken from reference TRBV5-1 and TRBJ1-4, is KAGVTQTPRYLIKTRGQQVTLSCSPISGHRSVSWYQQTPGQGLQFLFEYFSETQRNKGNFPGRFSGRQFSNSRSEMNVSTLELGDSALYLCASSPGDRNEKLFFGSGTQLSVL.